These 18 T cell receptor beta chains were sequenced from one sample in a study of blood T cells in healthy people across ages. Sample-barcoded 5' priming and a J-beta primer mix drove a second PCR of roughly 7 to 11 cycles. TCRdb re-derived calls from the 5' RACE reads in MiXCR, one entry per CDR3 protein. The sample records about 970,000 distinct CDR3 sequences, roughly 51% being singletons. The sequenced sample consisted of blood. These receptor sequences come from a woman aged 55-70 years in good health.

This clonotype was observed a handful of times. For the CDR3, the DNA is TGTGCCGTCAGGGATCCCTACTCCTACGAGCAGTACTTC. It translates to CAVRDPYSYEQYF. The chain carries TRBV6-5 and TRBJ2-7; a weak D match, TRBD1 (5 bases). The CDR3 has 13 residues. V lost 11 bases and J lost 0, with 14 bases in between. Per germline, CDR1 MNHEY and CDR2 SVGAGI.

The chain has TRBV7-2 and TRBJ2-3, with D uncertain. V dropped 5 bases and J dropped 7 bases, with 10 bases sitting between them. The CDR3 is 12 amino acids. The germline V gene has CDR1 SGHTA and CDR2 FQGNSA. CDR3 DNA: TGTGCCAGCAGCCGTGTGGGGAATACGCAGTATTTT. Translated: CASSRVGNTQYF. The full variable domain, in which reference TRBV7-2 and TRBJ2-3 provide the parts outside the CDR3, is GAGVSQSPSNKVTEKGKDVELRCDPISGHTALYWYRQSLGQGLEFLIYFQGNSAPDKSGLPSDRFSAERTGGSVSTLTIQRTQQEDSAVYLCASSRVGNTQYFGPGTRLTVL.

The J gene is TRBJ2-7, the V gene TRBV3-1; the D gene is possibly TRBD1 (6 bases). This CDR3 is 12 amino acids long. V lost 4 bases and J 9 bases, leaving 13 bases between the germline ends. CDR1 is LGHDT, CDR2 YNNKEL, per germline (reference sequence). The CDR3 DNA reads TGTGCCAGCAGCCCACAGGGATGGGTGCAGTACTTC. Amino acids: CASSPQGWVQYF.

This clonotype was seen at least ten times. The rearrangement uses TRBV29-1 and TRBJ2-7, with D maybe TRBD2 (5 bases). Trimming pared 7 bases from V and 6 bases from J, leaving 13 bases between. CDR3 size: 11 residues. The germline gives CDR1 SQVTM, CDR2 ANQGSEA. Here the CDR3 DNA reads TGCAGCGCCAAAGTAGCGAGCGAGCAGTACTTC. It specifies CSAKVASEQYF.

The sample holds a few counts of this clonotype. The genes are TRBV4-1 and TRBJ1-1; D remains ambiguous. CDR1 is MGHRA and CDR2 is YSYEKL in the germline V gene. The CDR3 has 12 amino acids. V gave up 3 bases and J gave up 3 bases, with 5 bases separating them. CDR3 loop: CASSQGDTEAFF. The DNA for the CDR3 is TGCGCCAGCAGCCAGGGTGACACTGAAGCTTTCTTT.

This clonotype was detected only once. V and J are TRBV11-3 and TRBJ2-7; the D is unclear. Matching the DNA end better, TRBJ2-5 makes the J call doubtful. The CDR3 loop spans 13 amino acids. Germline CDR1 reads SGHNT; CDR2 reads YENEEA. CDR3 coding DNA: TGTGCCAGCAGCCGTGGAGCTTCCGAGACCCAGTACTTC. Its protein is CASSRGASETQYF.

This clonotype was detected a few times. The chain joins TRBV6-1 to TRBJ2-7, with a possible D match to TRBD2 (6 bases). Germline V gene lookup returns CDR1 MNHNS and CDR2 SASEGT. The CDR3 has 17 residues. V lost 2 bases, J lost 2 bases, and 19 bases lay in between. As DNA, the CDR3 is TGTGCCAGCAGTGAAACTGGGCGGCGGGGTGGTCCCTACGAGCAGTACTTC. Protein sequence: CASSETGRRGGPYEQYF.

The rearrangement uses TRBV20-1 and TRBJ2-2; 9 nucleotides agree with TRBD1. Germline-derived CDR1 and CDR2 are DFQATT and SNEGSKA (reference sequence). The CDR3 totals 15 residues. V lost 5 bases and J lost 4; bases outside the gene matches: 8. CDR3: CSAYRDRASTGELFF. The CDR3 nucleotides are TGCAGTGCTTACCGGGACAGGGCGAGCACCGGGGAGCTGTTTTTT.

This chain connects TRBV20-1 to TRBJ2-5; TRBD2 aligns across 8 bases. This CDR3 has 14 residues. From germline, CDR1 is DFQATT and CDR2 SNEGSKA (reference sequence). V shed 7 bases, J shed 5 bases, and the junction held 12 bases outside the gene matches. The CDR3: CSVPKREWGETQYF. CDR3 nucleotides: TGCAGTGTTCCGAAGCGGGAGTGGGGGGAGACCCAGTACTTC.

V usage is TRBV7-2 and J usage is TRBJ1-1; tentative D call: TRBD1 (6 bases). The CDR3 spans 14 residues. The germline CDR1 and CDR2 sequences are SGHTA and FQGNSA. The ends were cut back, 4 bases at V and 6 bases at J, with 15 bases in the middle. In nucleotides, the CDR3 is TGTGCCAGCAGCTACGACCCGGGACAAGCTGAAGCTTTCTTT. It encodes CASSYDPGQAEAFF.

The CDR3 region has the DNA TGCAGTGCTTTGGCTAGCGTTGCCTACAATGAGCAGTTCTTC. Amino acid sequence: CSALASVAYNEQFF. V is TRBV20-1 and J is TRBJ2-1; TRBD2 is a possible D gene (6 bases). Trimming took 5 bases from V and 2 from J, leaving 13 bases between them. This CDR3 is 14 amino acids long. CDR1 is DFQATT, CDR2 SNEGSKA, per germline (reference sequence).

This clonotype was detected a few times. A much larger clonotype is one base distant, so this may be a read error. CDR3 in amino acids: CASIVSPGSNSWNGYTF. CDR3 nucleotides: TGTGCCAGCATCGTAAGTCCAGGGTCTAACAGTTGGAATGGCTACACCTTC. The J gene is TRBJ1-2, the V gene TRBV2; tentative D call: TRBD1 (5 bases). The V end was cut by 7 bases, the J end by 6 bases, with 27 bases between. The CDR3 totals 17 residues. Germline-derived CDR1 and CDR2 are SNHLY and FYNNEI.

This sequence joins TRBV7-2 and TRBJ2-7, with 7 positions matching TRBD2. This CDR3 comprises 14 residues. Germline CDR1 reads SGHTA; CDR2 reads FQGNSA. J was trimmed by 0 bases and V by 3 bases; bases with no gene match: 2. The CDR3 sequence is CASSLLADSYEQYF. The DNA for the CDR3 is TGTGCCAGCAGCTTGCTAGCGGACTCCTACGAGCAGTACTTC. Looking up the rest from reference TRBV7-2 and TRBJ2-7 gives the full variable domain: GAGVSQSPSNKVTEKGKDVELRCDPISGHTALYWYRQSLGQGLEFLIYFQGNSAPDKSGLPSDRFSAERTGGSVSTLTIQRTQQEDSAVYLCASSLLADSYEQYFGPGTRLTVT.

This clonotype showed up just a few times. J is TRBJ2-3 and V is TRBV24-1, with a possible D match to TRBD1 (7 bases). This CDR3 spans 16 amino acids. Germline CDR1 reads KGHDR; CDR2 reads SFDVKD. The V end was cut by 4 bases, the J end by 6 bases, with 19 bases between. The CDR3 spells CATSEAGQRVLDTQYF. CDR3 nucleotide sequence: TGTGCCACCAGTGAGGCGGGACAGAGGGTTCTGGATACGCAGTATTTT.

In this sample, this clonotype turned up many times. The rearrangement joins TRBV7-2 to TRBJ2-5, with a tentative D call TRBD1 (6 bases). The CDR3 is made up of 13 amino acids. With 5 bases removed from V and 5 bases from J, the gap between germline ends came to 12 bases. Germline V gives CDR1 SGHTA, CDR2 FQGNSA. The CDR3 DNA follows: TGTGCCAGCAGCCTAAACAGGGTGGAGACCCAGTACTTC. Protein sequence: CASSLNRVETQYF.

This clonotype has a single count. Compared with germline, one end of the junction differs, possibly owing to a read error. Here the CDR3 reads CSVSGAGIYNEQLF. The CDR3 DNA reads as TGCAGCGTTTCGGGTGCCGGAATCTACAATGAGCAGTTGTTC. V is TRBV29-1 and J is TRBJ2-1; D call uncertain. The CDR3 extends over 14 amino acids. Germline V CDR1 and CDR2: SQVTM, ANQGSEA.

This clonotype appeared a few times. The chain is built from TRBV20-1 and TRBJ1-1; D possibly corresponds to TRBD1 (5 bases). This CDR3 region has 12 residues. Germline values: CDR1 DFQATT, CDR2 SNEGSKA (reference sequence). V lost 5 bases to trimming and J lost 4 bases, with 11 bases between them. The CDR3, as DNA: TGCAGTGCTGGAGGGGTCGGCACTGAAGCTTTCTTT. It is translated as CSAGGVGTEAFF.

The chain joins TRBV7-2 to TRBJ2-7; D remains ambiguous. Germline loops: CDR1 SGHTA, CDR2 FQGNSA. Between the trimmed V and J ends, which lost 2 bases and 4 bases, there was a span of 9 bases. This CDR3 comprises 13 residues. The DNA for the CDR3 is TGTGCCAGCAGCTTACCACTGGCGTACGAGCAGTACTTC. Translated, it gives CASSLPLAYEQYF. The full variable domain, in which reference TRBV7-2 and TRBJ2-7 provide the parts outside the CDR3, is GAGVSQSPSNKVTEKGKDVELRCDPISGHTALYWYRQSLGQGLEFLIYFQGNSAPDKSGLPSDRFSAERTGGSVSTLTIQRTQQEDSAVYLCASSLPLAYEQYFGPGTRLTVT.